This T cell receptor (beta chain) was sequenced during a study of blood T cell repertoires in COVID-19. Turning to the study itself: Acute and convalescent COVID-19 samples came from the United States, Italy and Spain. Sample material is recorded as cDNA or gDNA derived from T cells, B-cell-depleted T cells, or PBMCs.

Trimming took 4 bases from V and 4 from J; bases not matched to a gene: 6. Germline V gene lookup returns CDR1 SNHLY and CDR2 FYNNEI. CDR3 length: 15 amino acids. This clone was observed once. Generated by immunoSEQ multiplex PCR, the TCRdb table keeps only in-frame clones and is missing some. This sample has some 300,000 clones; about nine tenths occur once, and the top ten carry less than 2.5%. Sequenced input: peripheral blood. V and J are TRBV2 and TRBJ2-2; 7 positions agree with TRBD2. The source of this sequence is a man aged 18 to 35 with active or convalescent COVID-19. The CDR3 region is CASSGFGGFTGELFF. CDR3 nucleotide sequence: TGTGCCAGCAGTGGTTTCGGGGGGTTCACCGGGGAGCTGTTTTTT.